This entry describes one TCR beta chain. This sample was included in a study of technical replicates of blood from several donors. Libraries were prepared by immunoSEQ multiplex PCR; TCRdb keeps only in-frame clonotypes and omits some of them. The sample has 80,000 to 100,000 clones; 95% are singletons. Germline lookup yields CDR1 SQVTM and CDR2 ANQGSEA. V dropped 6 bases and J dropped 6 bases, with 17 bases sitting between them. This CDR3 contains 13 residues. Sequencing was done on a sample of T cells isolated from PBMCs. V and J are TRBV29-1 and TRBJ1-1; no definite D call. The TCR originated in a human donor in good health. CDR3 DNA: TGCAGCGTCCCCACCGGGAGTAGCGCTGAAGCTTTCTTT. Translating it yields CSVPTGSSAEAFF.